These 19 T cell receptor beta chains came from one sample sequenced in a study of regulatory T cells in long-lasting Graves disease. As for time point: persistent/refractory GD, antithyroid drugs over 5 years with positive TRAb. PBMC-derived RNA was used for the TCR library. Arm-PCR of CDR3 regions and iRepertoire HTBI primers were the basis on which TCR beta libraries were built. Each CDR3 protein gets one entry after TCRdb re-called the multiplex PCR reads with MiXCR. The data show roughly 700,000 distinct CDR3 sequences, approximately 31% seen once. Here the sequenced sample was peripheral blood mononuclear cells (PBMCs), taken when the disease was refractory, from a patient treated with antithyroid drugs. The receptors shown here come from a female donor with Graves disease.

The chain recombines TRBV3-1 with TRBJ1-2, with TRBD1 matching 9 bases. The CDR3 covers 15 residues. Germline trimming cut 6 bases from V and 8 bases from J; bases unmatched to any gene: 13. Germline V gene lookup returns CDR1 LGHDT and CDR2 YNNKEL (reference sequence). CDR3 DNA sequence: TGTGCCAGCAGACCAACAGGGGGCCATCTGGAAGGCTACACCTTC. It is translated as CASRPTGGHLEGYTF.

CDR3 loop: CASSLQRTGPYEQYF. As DNA, the CDR3 is TGCGCCAGCAGCTTACAAAGGACAGGGCCCTACGAGCAGTACTTC. J is TRBJ2-7 and V is TRBV5-1; 8 nucleotides agree with TRBD1. With V trimmed by 2 bases and J by 2 bases, 6 bases remained unmatched. This CDR3 is built from 15 residues. CDR1 and CDR2 from the germline V gene are SGHRS and YFSETQ.

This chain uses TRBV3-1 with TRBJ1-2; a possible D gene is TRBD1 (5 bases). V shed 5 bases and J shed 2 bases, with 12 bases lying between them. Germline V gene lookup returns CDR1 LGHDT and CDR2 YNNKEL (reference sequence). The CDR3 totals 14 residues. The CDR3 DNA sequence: TGTGCCAGCAGCGAGACAGTCCAAAACTATGGCTACACCTTC. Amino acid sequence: CASSETVQNYGYTF.

CDR3 in amino acids: CASSERPTGELFF. The CDR3 nucleotides read TGTGCCAGCAGTGAACGGCCGACCGGGGAGCTGTTTTTT. The chain has TRBV6-1 and TRBJ2-2; D remains unclear. The germline V and J ends were trimmed by 2 bases and 5 bases, with 6 bases remaining between them. The CDR3 runs to 13 residues. Germline CDR1 is MNHNS and CDR2 is SASEGT.

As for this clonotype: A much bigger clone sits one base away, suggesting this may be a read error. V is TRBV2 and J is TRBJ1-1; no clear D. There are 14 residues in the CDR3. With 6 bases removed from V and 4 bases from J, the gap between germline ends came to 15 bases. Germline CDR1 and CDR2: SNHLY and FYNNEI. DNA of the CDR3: TGTGCCAGCAGCCCACTCGGGATGATCACTGAAGCTTTCTTT. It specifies CASSPLGMITEAFF. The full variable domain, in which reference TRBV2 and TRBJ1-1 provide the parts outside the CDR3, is EPEVTQTPSHQVTQMGQEVILRCVPISNHLYFYWYRQILGQKVEFLVSFYNNEISEKSEIFDDQFSVERPDGSNFTLKIRSTKLEDSAMYFCASSPLGMITEAFFGQGTRLTVV.

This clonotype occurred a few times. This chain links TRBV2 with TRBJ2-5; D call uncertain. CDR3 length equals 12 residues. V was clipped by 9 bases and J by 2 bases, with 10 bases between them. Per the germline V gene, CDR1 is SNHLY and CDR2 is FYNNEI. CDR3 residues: CASGIEQETQYF. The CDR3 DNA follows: TGTGCCAGTGGAATTGAACAAGAGACCCAGTACTTC.

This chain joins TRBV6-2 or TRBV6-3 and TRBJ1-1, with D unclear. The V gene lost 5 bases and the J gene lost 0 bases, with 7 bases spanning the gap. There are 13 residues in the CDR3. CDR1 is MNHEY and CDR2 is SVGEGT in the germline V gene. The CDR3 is CASSAQLNTEAFF. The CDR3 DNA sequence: TGTGCCAGCAGTGCCCAATTGAACACTGAAGCTTTCTTT.

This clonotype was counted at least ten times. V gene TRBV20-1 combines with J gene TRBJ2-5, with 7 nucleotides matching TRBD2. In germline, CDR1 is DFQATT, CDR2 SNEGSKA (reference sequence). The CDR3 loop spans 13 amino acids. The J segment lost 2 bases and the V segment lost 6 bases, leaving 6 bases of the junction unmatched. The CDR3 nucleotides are TGCAGTGCCACCCTAGCGGTGCAAGAGACCCAGTACTTC. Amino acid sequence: CSATLAVQETQYF.

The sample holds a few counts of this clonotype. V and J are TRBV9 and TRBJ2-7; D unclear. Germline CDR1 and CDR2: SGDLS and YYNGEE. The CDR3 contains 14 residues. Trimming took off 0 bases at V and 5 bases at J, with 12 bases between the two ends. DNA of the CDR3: TGTGCCAGCAGCGTAGAGGGTGGAATGGACGAGCAGTACTTC. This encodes CASSVEGGMDEQYF.

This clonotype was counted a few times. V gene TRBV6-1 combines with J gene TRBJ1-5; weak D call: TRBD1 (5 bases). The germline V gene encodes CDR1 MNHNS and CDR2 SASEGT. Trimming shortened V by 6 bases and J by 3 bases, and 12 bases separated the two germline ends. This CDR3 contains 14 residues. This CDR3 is CASRPRQYNQPQHF. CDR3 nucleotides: TGTGCCAGCAGGCCGCGACAGTACAATCAGCCCCAGCATTTT.

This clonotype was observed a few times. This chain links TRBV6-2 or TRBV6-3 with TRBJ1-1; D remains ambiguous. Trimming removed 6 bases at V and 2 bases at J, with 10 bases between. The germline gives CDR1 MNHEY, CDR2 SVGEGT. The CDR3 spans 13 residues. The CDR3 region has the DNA TGTGCCAGCAGAACCCGGGCAAACACTGAAGCTTTCTTT. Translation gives CASRTRANTEAFF.

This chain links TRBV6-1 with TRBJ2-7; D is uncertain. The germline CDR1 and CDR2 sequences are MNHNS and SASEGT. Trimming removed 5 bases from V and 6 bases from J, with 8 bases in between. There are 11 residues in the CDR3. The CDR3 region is CASSTYSEQYF. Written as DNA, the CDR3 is TGTGCCAGCAGTACTTACTCCGAGCAGTACTTC.

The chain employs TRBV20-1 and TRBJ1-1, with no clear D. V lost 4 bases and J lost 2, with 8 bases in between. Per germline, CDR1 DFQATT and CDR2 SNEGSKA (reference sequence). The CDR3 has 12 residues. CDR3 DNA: TGCAGTGCTATAGGCACAAACACTGAAGCTTTCTTT. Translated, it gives CSAIGTNTEAFF.

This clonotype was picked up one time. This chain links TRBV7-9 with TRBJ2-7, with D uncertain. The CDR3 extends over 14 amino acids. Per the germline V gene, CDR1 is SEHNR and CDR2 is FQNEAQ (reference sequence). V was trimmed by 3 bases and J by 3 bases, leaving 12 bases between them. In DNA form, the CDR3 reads TGTGCCAGCAGCTTTAGGAGCGCCGGCTACGAGCAGTACTTC. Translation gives CASSFRSAGYEQYF.

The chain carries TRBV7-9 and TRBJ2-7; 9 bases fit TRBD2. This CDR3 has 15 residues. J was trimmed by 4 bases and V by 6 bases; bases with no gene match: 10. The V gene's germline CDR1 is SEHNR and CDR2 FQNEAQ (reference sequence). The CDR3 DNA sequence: TGTGCCAGCAGTATTCCGGGACTAGCTGGGTACGAGCAGTACTTC. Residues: CASSIPGLAGYEQYF.

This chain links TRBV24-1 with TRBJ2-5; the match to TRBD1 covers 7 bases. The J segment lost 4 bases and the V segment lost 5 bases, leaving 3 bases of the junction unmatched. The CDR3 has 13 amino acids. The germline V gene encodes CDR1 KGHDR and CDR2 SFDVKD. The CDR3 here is CATSGRQGETQYF. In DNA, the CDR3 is TGTGCCACCAGTGGAAGACAGGGAGAGACCCAGTACTTC.

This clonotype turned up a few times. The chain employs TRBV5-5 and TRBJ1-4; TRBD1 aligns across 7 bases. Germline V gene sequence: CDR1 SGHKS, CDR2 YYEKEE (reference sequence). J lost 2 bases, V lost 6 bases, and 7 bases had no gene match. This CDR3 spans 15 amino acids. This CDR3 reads CASTRQGGTNEKLFF. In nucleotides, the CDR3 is TGTGCCAGCACCCGACAGGGTGGGACTAATGAAAAACTGTTTTTT.

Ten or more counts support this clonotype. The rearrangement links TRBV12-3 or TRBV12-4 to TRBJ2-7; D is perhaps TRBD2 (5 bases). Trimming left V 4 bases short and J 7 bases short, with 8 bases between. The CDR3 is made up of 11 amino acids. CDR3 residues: CASSYGNEQYF. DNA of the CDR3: TGTGCCAGCAGTTACGGGAATGAGCAGTACTTC.

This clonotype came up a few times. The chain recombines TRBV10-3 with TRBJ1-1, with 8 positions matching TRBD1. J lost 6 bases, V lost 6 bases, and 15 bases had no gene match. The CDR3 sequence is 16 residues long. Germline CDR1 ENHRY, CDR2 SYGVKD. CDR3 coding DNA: TGTGCCATCAGGAACAACCTACAGGGGGGGCAACCTGAAGCTTTCTTT. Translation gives CAIRNNLQGGQPEAFF.